The text below deals with one T cell receptor (beta chain). The sample is drawn from a study of cytomegalovirus exposure and HLA in healthy donors. Both 60 Vbeta primers and 13 Jbeta primers went into the PCR. Measured with immunoSEQ multiplex PCR; TCRdb has only the in-frame clones, and not every one. The profile shows about 120,000 clones, around 85% of them singletons. The donors, nominally healthy at sampling, likely had unrecorded immune exposures. Germline V gene data show CDR1 as SGHRS and CDR2 as YFSETQ. The CDR3 is made up of 17 amino acids. Trimming cost V 0 bases and J 0 bases, with 13 bases left between them.

The TCR sequence derives from a man aged 25 to 45 in good health and CMV-seronegative. What was sequenced was PBMCs. V and J are TRBV5-1 and TRBJ2-1, with D possibly matching TRBD1 (5 bases). CDR3 amino acids: CASSLGQGVFSYNEQFF. DNA of the CDR3: TGCGCCAGCAGCTTGGGTCAAGGGGTTTTCTCCTACAATGAGCAGTTCTTC.